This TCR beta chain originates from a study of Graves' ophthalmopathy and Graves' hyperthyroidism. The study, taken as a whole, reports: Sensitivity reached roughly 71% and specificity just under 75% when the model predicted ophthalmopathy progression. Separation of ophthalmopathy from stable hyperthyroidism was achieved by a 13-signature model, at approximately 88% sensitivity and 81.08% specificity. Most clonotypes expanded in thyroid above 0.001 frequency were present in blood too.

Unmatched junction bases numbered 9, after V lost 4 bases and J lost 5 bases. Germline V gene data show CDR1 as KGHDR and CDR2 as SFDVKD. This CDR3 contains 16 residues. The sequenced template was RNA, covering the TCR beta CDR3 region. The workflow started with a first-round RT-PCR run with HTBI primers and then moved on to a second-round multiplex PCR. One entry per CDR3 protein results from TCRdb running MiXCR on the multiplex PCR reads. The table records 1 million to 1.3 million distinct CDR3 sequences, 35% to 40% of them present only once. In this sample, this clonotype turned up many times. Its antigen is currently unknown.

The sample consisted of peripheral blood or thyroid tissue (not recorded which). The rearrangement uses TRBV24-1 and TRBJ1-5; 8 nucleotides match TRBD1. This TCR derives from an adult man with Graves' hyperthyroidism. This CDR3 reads CATSEAGTGTDQPQHF. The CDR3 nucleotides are TGTGCCACCAGTGAGGCCGGGACAGGAACGGATCAGCCCCAGCATTTT.